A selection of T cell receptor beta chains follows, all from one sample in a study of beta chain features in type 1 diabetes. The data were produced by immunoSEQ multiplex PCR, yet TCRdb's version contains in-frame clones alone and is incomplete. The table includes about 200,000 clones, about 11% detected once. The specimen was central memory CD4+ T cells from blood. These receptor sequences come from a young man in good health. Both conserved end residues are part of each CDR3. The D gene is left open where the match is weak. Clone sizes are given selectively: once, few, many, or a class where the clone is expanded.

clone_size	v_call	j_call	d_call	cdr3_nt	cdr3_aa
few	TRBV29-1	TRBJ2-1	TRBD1	TGCAGCGTTGTGGGACAGGGGGCATGGGAGCAGTTCTTC	CSVVGQGAWEQFF
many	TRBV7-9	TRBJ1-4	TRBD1	TGTGCCAGCAGCTTATCGGGGGACAGCTATGAAAAACTGTTTTTT	CASSLSGDSYEKLFF
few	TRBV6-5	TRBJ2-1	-	TGTGCCAGCAGGGATTACCACAATGAGCAGTTCTTC	CASRDYHNEQFF
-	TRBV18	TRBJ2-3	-	TGTGCCAGCTCGCTCCTGGAGGTTAGAGGGGATACGCAGTATTTT	CASSLLEVRGDTQYF
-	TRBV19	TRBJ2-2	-	TGTGCCAGTAGTCTACAGGTGACCGGGGAGCTGTTTTTT	CASSLQVTGELFF
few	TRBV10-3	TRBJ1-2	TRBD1	TGTGCCATCAGTGTGGGGGACAGGGACTATGGCTACACCTTC	CAISVGDRDYGYTF
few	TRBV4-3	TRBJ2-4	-	TGCGCCAGCAGCCAAGCTATGCACCTGGCGGGAAACATTCAGTACTTC	CASSQAMHLAGNIQYF
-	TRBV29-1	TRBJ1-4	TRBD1	TGCAGCGTTTGGACAGGGGGCAGTGACGAAAAACTGTTTTTT	CSVWTGGSDEKLFF
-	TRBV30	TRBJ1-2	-	TGTGCCTGGAGTCGGGGACGGAACTATGGCTACACCTTC	CAWSRGRNYGYTF
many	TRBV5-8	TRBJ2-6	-	TGTGCCAGCAGCTTGGGAACAGTCTCTGGGGCCAACGTCCTGACTTTC	CASSLGTVSGANVLTF
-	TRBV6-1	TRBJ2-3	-	TGTGCCAGCAGTCGGGAGCGTAGCACAGATACGCAGTATTTT	CASSRERSTDTQYF
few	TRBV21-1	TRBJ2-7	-	TGTGCCAGCAGCAAAGCGACCGGGACAGGGGATTCCTACGAGCAGTACTTC	CASSKATGTGDSYEQYF
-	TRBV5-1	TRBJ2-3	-	TGCGCCAGCAGCACCTCTAGCGTCACAGATACGCAGTATTTT	CASSTSSVTDTQYF
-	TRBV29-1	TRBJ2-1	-	TGCAGCGTTGACCCGGGACACGAATTCTCCTACAATGAGCAGTTCTTC	CSVDPGHEFSYNEQFF
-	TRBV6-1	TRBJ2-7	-	TGTGCCATCAGGGACGGGAGTGGGAGCCTGTACGAGCAGTACTTC	CAIRDGSGSLYEQYF
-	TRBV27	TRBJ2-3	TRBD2	TGTGCCAGCAGTCTCCGGTTAGCGGGAGGGCTAGTCAATACGCAGTATTTT	CASSLRLAGGLVNTQYF
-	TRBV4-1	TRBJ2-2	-	TGCGCCAGCAGCCAAGAGAGAGGAGTCGGGGAGCTGTTTTTT	CASSQERGVGELFF
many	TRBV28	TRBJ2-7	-	TGTGCCAGTATTCTAGCGCGGTACGAGCAGTACTTC	CASILARYEQYF
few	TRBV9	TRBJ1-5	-	TGTGCCAGCAGCGTAGCTCCCCATCAGCCCCAGCATTTT	CASSVAPHQPQHF
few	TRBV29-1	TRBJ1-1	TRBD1	TGCAGCGTTGAACCGGGACAGGGCTCGCGCACTGAAGCTTTCTTT	CSVEPGQGSRTEAFF
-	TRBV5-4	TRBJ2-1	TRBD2	TGTGCCAGCAGCTTAGCAACGTCGCGGGGGAGGCTCAATGAGCAGTTCTTC	CASSLATSRGRLNEQFF
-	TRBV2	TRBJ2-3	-	TGTGCCAGCAGCGAAATTACTAGGGGTTCGCAGTATTTT	CASSEITRGSQYF
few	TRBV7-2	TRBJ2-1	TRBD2	TGTGCCAGCAGCCCCCTGGGGACTAGTGGCACCAATGAGCAGTTCTTC	CASSPLGTSGTNEQFF
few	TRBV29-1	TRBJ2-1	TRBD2	TGCAGCGTTGAAGTTGGAGGACTAGCTCCCAATGAGCAGTTCTTC	CSVEVGGLAPNEQFF
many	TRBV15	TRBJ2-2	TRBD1	TGTGCCACCAGCCGTGGGACAGGGGGCACCGGGGAGCTGTTTTTT	CATSRGTGGTGELFF
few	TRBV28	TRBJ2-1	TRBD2	TGTGCCAGCAGTTTCCAACTAGCGGGAGTGGGTGATGAGCAGTTCTTC	CASSFQLAGVGDEQFF
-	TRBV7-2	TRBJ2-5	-	TGTGCCAGCAGCTTAAGCAGGGCCCAAGAGACCCAGTACTTC	CASSLSRAQETQYF
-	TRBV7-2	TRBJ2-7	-	TGTGCCAGCAGAGTTACCGGGGGCGAGCAGTACTTC	CASRVTGGEQYF
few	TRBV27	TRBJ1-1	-	TGTGCCAGCACCGCACAAGGGAGGGTCTCTGAAGCTTTCTTT	CASTAQGRVSEAFF
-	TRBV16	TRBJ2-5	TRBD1	TGTGCCAGCAGCCATAAAAGGGGGCCTGAGGGAGAGACCCAGTACTTC	CASSHKRGPEGETQYF
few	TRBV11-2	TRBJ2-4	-	TGTGCCAGCAGCTTAGATCGGCAGATTCAGTACTTC	CASSLDRQIQYF
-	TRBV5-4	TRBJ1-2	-	TGCGCCAGCAGCCCCCTTGGGGAGGGTCGCTACACCTTC	CASSPLGEGRYTF
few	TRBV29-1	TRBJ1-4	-	TGCAGCGTTGAAAGGGACGGTGAAAAACTGTTTTTT	CSVERDGEKLFF
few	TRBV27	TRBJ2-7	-	TGTGCCAGCAGTTTTCTCGGCGCTTACTCCTACGAGCAGTACTTC	CASSFLGAYSYEQYF
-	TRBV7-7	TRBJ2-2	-	TGTGCCAGCAGCTTAGCGGCAGGGTCCGGGGAGCTGTTTTTT	CASSLAAGSGELFF
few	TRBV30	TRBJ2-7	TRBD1	TGTGCCTGGCGGAAAAGGGGCAGGGGGCCTTCAGCAGCCTACGAGCAGTACTTC	CAWRKRGRGPSAAYEQYF